This TCR beta chain is drawn from a study of blood T cells in healthy people across ages. The overall study: About one barcoded TCR beta cDNA was captured per two T cells.

Study conclusions and caveats: While age rose, TCR beta diversity per million T cells dropped in a roughly linear way. Comparison with aged donors showed that long-lived donors had more naive CD4+ cells and higher diversity.

Then a second PCR, running about 6 to 11 cycles, was carried out with a sample-barcoded 5' primer and a J-beta primer mix. A template-switch adaptor that had 12 random nucleotides put a tag on each cDNA molecule. A single record per CDR3 protein comes from TCRdb applying MiXCR to the 5' RACE reads. The table lists around 900,000 distinct CDR3 sequences, around 54% of them singletons. This clonotype was observed a single time. What it recognizes is unknown. The junction and the germline gene differ at one end; a read error may be behind it. Germline-derived CDR1 and CDR2 are MNHEY and SVGEGT. The CDR3 has 18 amino acids.

This chain connects TRBV6-2 or TRBV6-3 to TRBJ2-7; 10 bases are a match to TRBD1. The end of the DNA fits TRBJ2-5 better, so the J call may be wrong. The TCR originated in a woman aged 60 to 75 in good health. The sequencing input was blood. The CDR3 here is CASSYVLRTGGWQGTQYF. The DNA for the CDR3 is TGTGCCAGCAGTTATGTGCTCCGGACAGGGGGTTGGCAAGGGACCCAGTACTTC.